This entry lists 28 T cell receptor beta chains sequenced from one sample in a study of post-analysis software for immune sequencing data. The study's findings and limits: TRBV5-6, TRBV5-1 and TRBV20-1 were among 4 or 5 TRBV segments more frequent in patients than controls.

The antigens these receptors bind are not known. The library was made from cDNA and included unique molecular identifiers. One entry per CDR3 protein results from TCRdb running MiXCR on the PCR reads. The sample lists fewer than 850,000 distinct CDR3 sequences, 46% occurring once. Source material: blood. Every receptor here comes from a girl aged 10 to 17 with multiple sclerosis.

This chain connects TRBV4-2 to TRBJ2-7, with D possibly matching TRBD2 (7 bases). Trimming shortened V by 4 bases and J by 0 bases, and 22 bases separated the two germline ends. This CDR3 is built from 18 residues. The germline V gene encodes CDR1 LGHNA and CDR2 YNFKEQ. The CDR3, as DNA: TGTGCCAGCAGCCTAGAAGAGGACAGCGGGACCCTCTCCTACGAGCAGTACTTC. Residues: CASSLEEDSGTLSYEQYF.

V is TRBV19 and J is TRBJ2-1, with TRBD2 matching 14 bases. V lost 7 bases to trimming and J lost 0 bases; unmatched junction nucleotides: 14. The germline CDR1 and CDR2 sequences are LNHDA and SQIVND (reference sequence). The CDR3 spans 20 residues. The DNA of the CDR3 is TGTGCCAGTACGGGAGGACTAGCGGGAGGAGGACTTGGCTCCTACAATGAGCAGTTCTTC. Translated, it gives CASTGGLAGGGLGSYNEQFF.

This clonotype was seen a few times. V is TRBV29-1 and J is TRBJ2-5; tentative D call: TRBD1 (6 bases). The CDR3 is 13 residues long. The germline V gene has CDR1 SQVTM and CDR2 ANQGSEA. V gave up 6 bases and J gave up 2 bases, with 13 bases separating them. The CDR3 protein is CSVTDRNQETQYF. In DNA, the CDR3 is TGCAGCGTCACTGACAGGAATCAAGAGACCCAGTACTTC. Combining the CDR3 with reference TRBV29-1 and TRBJ2-5 gives the whole variable domain SAVISQKPSRDICQRGTSLTIQCQVDSQVTMMFWYRQQPGQSLTLIATANQGSEATYESGFVIDKFPISRPNLTFSTLTVSNMSPEDSSIYLCSVTDRNQETQYFGPGTRLLVL.

This clonotype was recorded only once. J is TRBJ2-1 and V is TRBV18; D gene ambiguous. The DNA end lines up better with TRBJ2-7; the J call may be wrong. The germline CDR1 and CDR2 sequences are KGHSH and LQKENI. The CDR3 consists of 14 residues. The CDR3: CASSPIEQAYEQYF. As DNA, the CDR3 is TGTGCCAGCTCACCAATCGAACAAGCCTACGAGCAGTACTTC.

This clonotype appeared a few times. The V and J genes are TRBV28 and TRBJ2-7; possibly TRBD1 for D (6 bases). V was trimmed by 3 bases and J by 5 bases, leaving 14 bases between them. The V gene's germline CDR1 is MDHEN and CDR2 SYDVKM. This CDR3 contains 14 residues. CDR3 DNA: TGTGCCAGCAGTTTCCTGGCCAGGGGTAACGAGCAGTACTTC. Protein product: CASSFLARGNEQYF.

This clonotype was found a few times. The genes are TRBV13 and TRBJ1-2, with D hard to call. V lost 5 bases, J lost 2 bases, and 6 bases lay in between. CDR1 PRHDT and CDR2 FYEKMQ come from the germline V gene (reference sequence). The CDR3 length is 12 residues. The CDR3 loop reads CASSQDNYGYTF. CDR3 nucleotide sequence: TGTGCCAGCAGCCAGGACAACTATGGCTACACCTTC.

The V gene is TRBV12-3 or TRBV12-4, the J gene TRBJ2-5; 10 bases map to TRBD2. The ends lost 6 bases at V and 11 bases at J; junction bases unmatched: 21. The CDR3 has 17 amino acids. The DNA for the CDR3 is TGTGCCAGCAGCTCCGCTAGCGGGAGTGCCCCCCAGAATGAGCAGTACTTC. Its translation is CASSSASGSAPQNEQYF.

The chain uses TRBV20-1 and TRBJ2-3; the D is unclear. The V gene lost 1 base and the J gene lost 1 base, with 15 bases spanning the gap. CDR1 is DFQATT and CDR2 is SNEGSKA in the germline V gene (reference sequence). This CDR3 region has 16 residues. CDR3 residues: CSARALKSWGTDTQYF. The CDR3 coding sequence is TGCAGTGCTAGAGCTCTCAAGTCATGGGGCACAGATACGCAGTATTTT.

V is TRBV21-1 and J is TRBJ2-3; TRBD1 is taken as the D call from the table, unchecked against the DNA. TRBV21-1 is given as a pseudogene. This CDR3 is 17 amino acids long. The chain's CDR3 is CASSTTGRQGDLDTQYF. CDR3 DNA: TGTGCCAGCAGCACCACTGGAAGACAGGGAGACCTAGATACGCAGTATTTT.

The sample holds a few counts of this clonotype. The rearrangement joins TRBV5-6 to TRBJ1-1; D not certain. The germline V and J ends were trimmed by 4 bases and 5 bases, with 12 bases remaining between them. The germline gives CDR1 SGHDT, CDR2 YYEEEE. The CDR3 covers 13 residues. The chain's CDR3 is CASSPPVSTEAFF. The DNA of the CDR3 is TGTGCCAGCAGCCCCCCCGTGTCGACTGAAGCTTTCTTT. The full variable domain, rest sourced from reference TRBV5-6 and TRBJ1-1, is DAGVTQSPTHLIKTRGQQVTLRCSPKSGHDTVSWYQQALGQGPQFIFQYYEEEERQRGNFPDRFSGHQFPNYSSELNVNALLLGDSALYLCASSPPVSTEAFFGQGTRLTVV.

J is TRBJ2-5 and V is TRBV12-3 or TRBV12-4, with TRBD1 as a possible D gene (7 bases). The DNA end favors TRBJ2-7, so the J call may be wrong. The CDR3 length is 14 residues. This CDR3 reads CASSGGTATYEQYF. The CDR3 DNA reads as TGTGCCAGCAGTGGGGGGACAGCCACCTACGAGCAGTACTTC.

The rearrangement links TRBV10-3 to TRBJ2-3; 9 bases fit TRBD2. The germline V gene encodes CDR1 ENHRY and CDR2 SYGVKD. This CDR3 comprises 14 residues. After removal of 7 bases from V and 6 bases from J, the junction contained 8 bases not matched to a gene. As DNA, the CDR3 is TGTGCCATCACGGCGGGAGGGCCTTTTGATACGCAGTATTTT. Translating it yields CAITAGGPFDTQYF.

This chain links TRBV7-9 with TRBJ2-1; the match to TRBD2 covers 12 bases. There are 16 residues in the CDR3. J was trimmed by 5 bases and V by 5 bases; bases with no gene match: 7. The germline gives CDR1 SEHNR, CDR2 FQNEAQ (reference sequence). Here the CDR3 DNA reads TGTGCCAGCAGCCCCCGACTAGCGGGAGTCGACAATGAGCAGTTCTTC. Residues: CASSPRLAGVDNEQFF.

This clonotype has more than one count but fewer than ten. The chain uses TRBV6-5 and TRBJ2-7; D not resolved. The CDR3 is made up of 11 amino acids. V was clipped by 3 bases and J by 8 bases, with 8 bases between them. Germline V gives CDR1 MNHEY, CDR2 SVGAGI. DNA of the CDR3: TGTGCCAGCAGTTATGGCCACAAGCAGTACTTC. It codes for CASSYGHKQYF.

The chain uses TRBV7-2 and TRBJ2-1; a weak D match, TRBD2 (6 bases). Trimming shortened V by 5 bases and J by 6 bases, and 17 bases separated the two germline ends. The CDR3 loop spans 15 amino acids. Per the germline V gene, CDR1 is SGHTA and CDR2 is FQGNSA. The CDR3 spells CASSLGTHRANEQFF. The CDR3 DNA sequence: TGTGCCAGCAGCCTCGGGACTCACCGCGCCAATGAGCAGTTCTTC.

A single count supports this clonotype. This chain links TRBV27 with TRBJ1-1; 8 bases agree with TRBD1. The CDR3 is 16 residues long. After removal of 1 base from V and 4 bases from J, the junction contained 8 bases not matched to a gene. Germline CDR1 MNHEY, CDR2 SMNVEV (reference sequence). The CDR3 loop reads CASSLWPQGATTEAFF. The CDR3 DNA sequence: TGTGCCAGCAGTTTATGGCCCCAGGGGGCCACCACTGAAGCTTTCTTT.

The chain employs TRBV7-9 and TRBJ2-1, with D tentatively TRBD1 (6 bases). V gave up 2 bases and J gave up 4 bases, with 12 bases separating them. Germline V lookup: CDR1 SEHNR, CDR2 FQNEAQ (reference sequence). The CDR3 totals 15 residues. This chain's CDR3 is CASSLLDSPYNEQFF. The CDR3 region has the DNA TGTGCCAGCAGCTTACTGGACAGCCCATACAATGAGCAGTTCTTC. Complete variable domain (other parts from reference TRBV7-9 and TRBJ2-1): DTGVSQNPRHKITKRGQNVTFRCDPISEHNRLYWYRQTLGQGPEFLTYFQNEAQLEKSRLLSDRFSAERPKGSFSTLEIQRTEQGDSAMYLCASSLLDSPYNEQFFGPGTRLTVL.

The gene calls are TRBV20-1 and TRBJ2-7; 13 nucleotides align to TRBD2. Matching the DNA end better, TRBJ2-5 makes the J call doubtful. CDR1 is DFQATT and CDR2 is SNEGSKA in the germline V gene (reference sequence). CDR3 length: 16 residues. For the CDR3, the DNA is TGCAGTGCTAGAGGTCCGGGACTAGCGGGATCAGAGACCCAGTACTTC. Its protein product is CSARGPGLAGSETQYF.

This chain joins TRBV30 and TRBJ2-5; TRBD1 is a possible D gene (5 bases). Trimming removed 5 bases at V and 0 bases at J, with 7 bases between. Germline CDR1 reads GTSNPN; CDR2 reads SVGIG (reference sequence). This CDR3 contains 12 residues. The CDR3, as DNA: TGTGCCTGGGACAGCTACCAAGAGACCCAGTACTTC. It is translated as CAWDSYQETQYF.

The chain couples TRBV6-6 to TRBJ1-1, with 11 bases aligning to TRBD1. The CDR3 sequence is 17 residues long. V lost 2 bases and J lost 1; bases outside the gene matches: 6. The germline CDR1 and CDR2 sequences are MNHNY and SVGAGI (reference sequence). CDR3 loop: CASSYRDRGTSNTEAFF. The CDR3, as DNA: TGTGCCAGCAGTTACCGGGACAGGGGGACCTCGAACACTGAAGCTTTCTTT.

This clonotype has a handful of counts. The chain joins TRBV15 to TRBJ1-1; 8 bases agree with TRBD1. V shed 3 bases, J shed 0 bases, and the junction held 3 bases outside the gene matches. This CDR3 is 15 amino acids long. Germline V gene lookup returns CDR1 LNHNV and CDR2 YYDKDF (reference sequence). The CDR3 loop reads CATSRDRAMNTEAFF. CDR3 coding DNA: TGTGCCACCAGCAGGGACAGGGCCATGAACACTGAAGCTTTCTTT.

V gene TRBV28 combines with J gene TRBJ2-7, with TRBD2 as a possible D gene (5 bases). This CDR3 spans 14 amino acids. Germline CDR1 and CDR2: MDHEN and SYDVKM. V lost 7 bases, J lost 0 bases, and 13 bases lay in between. CDR3: CASTHLGSSYEQYF. The CDR3 bases are TGTGCCAGCACCCATTTGGGGAGCTCCTACGAGCAGTACTTC.

The V and J genes are TRBV7-9 and TRBJ2-4; D possibly corresponds to TRBD2 (5 bases). The V and J ends lost 3 bases and 9 bases respectively, with 6 bases between them. The CDR3 spans 11 residues. Germline lookup yields CDR1 SEHNR and CDR2 FQNEAQ (reference sequence). The CDR3 sequence is CASSFGGIQYF. The CDR3 bases are TGTGCCAGCAGCTTTGGAGGCATTCAGTACTTC.

To note about this clonotype: Germline is not matched at one junction end, which may reflect a read error. The chain joins TRBV12-3 or TRBV12-4 to TRBJ2-5, with 8 bases identical to TRBD2. This CDR3 is 15 amino acids long. This chain's CDR3 is CASSLAGPVQETQYF. The DNA for the CDR3 is TGTGCCAGCAGCTTAGCGGGGCCCGTCCAAGAGACCCAGTACTTC.

This clonotype was counted a few times. The V gene is TRBV10-3, the J gene TRBJ2-5; weak D call: TRBD1 (6 bases). CDR1 ENHRY and CDR2 SYGVKD come from the germline V gene. The CDR3 contains 13 residues. V was cut by 6 bases and J by 5 bases, with 13 bases left in between. CDR3 region: CAISLLQGETQYF. The CDR3 DNA reads as TGTGCCATCAGCCTCCTCCAGGGGGAGACCCAGTACTTC.

The V and J genes are TRBV27 and TRBJ2-5; TRBD2 aligns across 9 bases. V gave up 2 bases and J gave up 5 bases; unmatched junction bases: 6. The CDR3 extends over 15 amino acids. Germline assignment: CDR1 MNHEY and CDR2 SMNVEV (reference sequence). The CDR3 sequence is CASSLSGGIGETQYF. As DNA, the CDR3 is TGTGCCAGCAGTTTAAGCGGGGGGATCGGTGAGACCCAGTACTTC.

The table lists this clonotype with a few counts. The chain links TRBV15 to TRBJ2-3; D not resolved. Germline V gene lookup returns CDR1 LNHNV and CDR2 YYDKDF (reference sequence). The CDR3 loop spans 14 amino acids. V lost 1 base and J lost 2, with 7 bases in between. CDR3: CATSRVGSTDTQYF. For the CDR3, the DNA is TGTGCCACCAGCAGAGTAGGGTCCACAGATACGCAGTATTTT.

The genes are TRBV29-1 and TRBJ2-1; maybe TRBD2 (6 bases). The CDR3 contains 15 residues. Germline CDR1 and CDR2: SQVTM and ANQGSEA. V was clipped by 4 bases and J by 9 bases, with 22 bases between them. CDR3 sequence: CSVGPLREPIAEQFF. The CDR3 DNA follows: TGCAGCGTTGGCCCCCTACGGGAGCCGATAGCTGAGCAGTTCTTC.